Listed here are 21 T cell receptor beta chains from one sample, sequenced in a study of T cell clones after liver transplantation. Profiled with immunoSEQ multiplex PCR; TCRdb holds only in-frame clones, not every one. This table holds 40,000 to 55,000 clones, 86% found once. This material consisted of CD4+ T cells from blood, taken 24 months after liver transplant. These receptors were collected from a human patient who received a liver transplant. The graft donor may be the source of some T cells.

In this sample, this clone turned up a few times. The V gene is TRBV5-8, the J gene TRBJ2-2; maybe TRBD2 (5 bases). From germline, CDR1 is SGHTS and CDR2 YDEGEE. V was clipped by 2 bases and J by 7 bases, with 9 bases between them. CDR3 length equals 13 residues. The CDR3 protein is CASSLGSNGELFF. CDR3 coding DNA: TGTGCCAGCAGCTTAGGGAGTAACGGGGAGCTGTTTTTT.

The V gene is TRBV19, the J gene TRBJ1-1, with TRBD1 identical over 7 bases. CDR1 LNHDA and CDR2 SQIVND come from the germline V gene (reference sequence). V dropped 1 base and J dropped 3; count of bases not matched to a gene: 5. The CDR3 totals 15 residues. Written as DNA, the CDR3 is TGTGCCAGTAGTATAGTCTCAGGGGGTTACACTGAAGCTTTCTTT. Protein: CASSIVSGGYTEAFF.

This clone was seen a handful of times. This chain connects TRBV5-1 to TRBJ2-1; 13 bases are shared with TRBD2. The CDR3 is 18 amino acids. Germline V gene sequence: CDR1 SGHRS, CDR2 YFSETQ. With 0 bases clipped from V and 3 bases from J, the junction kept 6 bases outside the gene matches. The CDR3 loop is CASSLALWTSGGYNEQFF. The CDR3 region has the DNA TGCGCCAGCAGCTTGGCCCTTTGGACTAGCGGGGGCTACAATGAGCAGTTCTTC.

CDR3 sequence: CSVTQTRGNTIYF. As DNA, the CDR3 is TGCAGCGTGACACAGACCCGTGGAAACACCATATATTTT. This sequence joins TRBV29-1 and TRBJ1-3; D unclear. CDR1 and CDR2 (germline): SQVTM, ANQGSEA. V gave up 6 bases and J gave up 3 bases, with 12 bases separating them. The CDR3 covers 13 residues.

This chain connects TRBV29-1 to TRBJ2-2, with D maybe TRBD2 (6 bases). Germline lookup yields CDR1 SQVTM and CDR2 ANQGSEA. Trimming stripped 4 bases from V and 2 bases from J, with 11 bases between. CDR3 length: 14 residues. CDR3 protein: CSVVGGQNTGELFF. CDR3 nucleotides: TGCAGCGTTGTGGGGGGTCAAAACACCGGGGAGCTGTTTTTT.

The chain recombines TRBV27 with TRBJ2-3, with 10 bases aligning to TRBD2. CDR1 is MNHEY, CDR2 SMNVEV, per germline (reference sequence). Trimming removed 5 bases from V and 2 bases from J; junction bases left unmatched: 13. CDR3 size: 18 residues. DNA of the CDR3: TGTGCCAGCAGTGGACCCAAACTAGCGGGGAGACTCACAGATACGCAGTATTTT. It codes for CASSGPKLAGRLTDTQYF.

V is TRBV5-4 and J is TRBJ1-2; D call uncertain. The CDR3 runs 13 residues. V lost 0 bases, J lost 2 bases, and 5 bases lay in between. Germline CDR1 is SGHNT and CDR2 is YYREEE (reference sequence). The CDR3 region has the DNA TGTGCCAGCAGCTTGGACAAGAACTATGGCTACACCTTC. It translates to CASSLDKNYGYTF.

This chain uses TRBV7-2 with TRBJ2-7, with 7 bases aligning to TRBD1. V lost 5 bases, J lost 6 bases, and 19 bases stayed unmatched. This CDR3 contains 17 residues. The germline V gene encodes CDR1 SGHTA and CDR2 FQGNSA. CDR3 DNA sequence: TGTGCCAGCAGCCGCATCCTCGGGACAGCCGCCGAGGTCGAGCAGTACTTC. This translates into CASSRILGTAAEVEQYF.

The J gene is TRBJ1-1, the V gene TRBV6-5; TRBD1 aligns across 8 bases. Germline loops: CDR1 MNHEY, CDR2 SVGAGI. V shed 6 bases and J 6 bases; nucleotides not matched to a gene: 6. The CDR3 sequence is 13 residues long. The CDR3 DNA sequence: TGTGCCAGCAGAACGGACAGGGTCGCTGAAGCTTTCTTT. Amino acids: CASRTDRVAEAFF.

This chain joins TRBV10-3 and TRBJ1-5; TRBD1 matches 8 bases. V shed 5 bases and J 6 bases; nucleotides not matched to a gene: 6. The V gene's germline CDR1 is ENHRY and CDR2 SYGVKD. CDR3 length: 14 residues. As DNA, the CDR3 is TGTGCCATCAGTTCGACAGGGGACAGTCAGCCCCAGCATTTT. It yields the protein CAISSTGDSQPQHF.

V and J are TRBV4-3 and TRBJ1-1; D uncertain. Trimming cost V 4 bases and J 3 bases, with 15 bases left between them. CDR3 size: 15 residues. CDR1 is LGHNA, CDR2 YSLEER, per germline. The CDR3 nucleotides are TGCGCCAGCAGCCCTAAGGTTGGGAGGGACACTGAAGCTTTCTTT. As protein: CASSPKVGRDTEAFF.

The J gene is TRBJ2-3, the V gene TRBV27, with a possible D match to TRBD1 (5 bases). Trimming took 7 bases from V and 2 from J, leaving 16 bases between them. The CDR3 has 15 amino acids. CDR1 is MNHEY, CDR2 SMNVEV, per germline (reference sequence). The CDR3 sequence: CASTKIPGFTDTQYF. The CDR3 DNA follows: TGTGCCAGCACAAAAATTCCAGGGTTCACAGATACGCAGTATTTT.

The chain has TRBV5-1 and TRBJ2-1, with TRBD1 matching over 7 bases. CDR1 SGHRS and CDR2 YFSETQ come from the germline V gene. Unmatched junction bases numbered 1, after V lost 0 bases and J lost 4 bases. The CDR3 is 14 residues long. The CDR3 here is CASSLGDSYNEQFF. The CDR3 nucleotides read TGCGCCAGCAGCTTGGGGGACAGTTACAATGAGCAGTTCTTC.

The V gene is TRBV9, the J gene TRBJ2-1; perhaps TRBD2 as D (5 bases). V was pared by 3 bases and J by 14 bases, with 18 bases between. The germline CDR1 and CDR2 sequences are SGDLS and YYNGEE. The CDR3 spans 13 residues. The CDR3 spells CASSALPRGGEFF. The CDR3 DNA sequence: TGTGCCAGCAGCGCCCTGCCTAGAGGAGGAGAGTTCTTC.

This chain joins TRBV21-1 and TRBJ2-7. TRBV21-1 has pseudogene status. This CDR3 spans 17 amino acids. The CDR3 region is CASSKWGACGESHEQYF. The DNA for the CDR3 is TGTGCCAGCAGCAAATGGGGGGCCTGTGGGGAATCACACGAGCAGTACTTC.

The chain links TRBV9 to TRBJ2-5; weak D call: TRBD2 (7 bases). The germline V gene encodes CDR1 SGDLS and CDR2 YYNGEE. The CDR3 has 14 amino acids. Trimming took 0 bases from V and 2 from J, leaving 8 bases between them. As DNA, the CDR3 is TGTGCCAGCAGCGTAGAGGGGGGGCAAGAGACCCAGTACTTC. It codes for CASSVEGGQETQYF.

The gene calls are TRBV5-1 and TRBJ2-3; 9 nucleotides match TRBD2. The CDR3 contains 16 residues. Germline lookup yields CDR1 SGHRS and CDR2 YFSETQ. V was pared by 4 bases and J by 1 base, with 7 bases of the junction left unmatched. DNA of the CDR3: TGCGCCAGCAGCCTATCGGGACTAGCAGGCACAGATACGCAGTATTTT. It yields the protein CASSLSGLAGTDTQYF.

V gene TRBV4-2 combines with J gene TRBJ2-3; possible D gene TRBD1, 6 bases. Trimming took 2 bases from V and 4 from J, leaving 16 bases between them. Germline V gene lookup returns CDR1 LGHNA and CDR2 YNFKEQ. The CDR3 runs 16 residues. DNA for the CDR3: TGTGCCAGCAGCCAACCGACAGGCCTTAGGGCAGATACGCAGTATTTT. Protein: CASSQPTGLRADTQYF.

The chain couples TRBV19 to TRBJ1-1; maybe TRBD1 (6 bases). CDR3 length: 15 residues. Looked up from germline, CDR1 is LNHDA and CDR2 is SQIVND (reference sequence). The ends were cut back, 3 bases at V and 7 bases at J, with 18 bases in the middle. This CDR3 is CASSITVNRDSEAFF. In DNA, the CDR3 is TGTGCCAGTAGTATTACTGTTAACAGGGATAGTGAAGCTTTCTTT.

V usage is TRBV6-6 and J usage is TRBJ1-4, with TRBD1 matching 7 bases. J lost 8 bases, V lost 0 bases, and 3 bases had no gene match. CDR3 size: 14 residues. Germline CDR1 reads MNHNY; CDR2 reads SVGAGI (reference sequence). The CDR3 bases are TGTGCCAGCAGTTACTCGAGCAGGGGGGAAAAACTGTTTTTT. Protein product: CASSYSSRGEKLFF.

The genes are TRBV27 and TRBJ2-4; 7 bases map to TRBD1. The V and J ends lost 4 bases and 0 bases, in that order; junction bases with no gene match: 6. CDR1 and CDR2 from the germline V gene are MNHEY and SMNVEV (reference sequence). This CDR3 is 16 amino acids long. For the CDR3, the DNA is TGTGCCAGCAGTTCCGGGACAGAGATAGCCAAAAACATTCAGTACTTC. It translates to CASSSGTEIAKNIQYF.